This T cell receptor beta chain was identified during a study of T cells in Graves' hyperthyroidism and ophthalmopathy. Whole-study context: The authors collected peripheral blood at initial diagnosis, before any treatment. Study-wide points: Within blood appeared most thyroid clonotypes that had expanded above 0.001.

Regions amplified from RNA transcripts were the TCR beta CDR3 regions. In the first-round RT-PCR of the TCR CDR3, the HTBI primer set was used. One entry per CDR3 protein, called by TCRdb with MiXCR from the multiplex PCR reads. Of around 250,000 distinct CDR3 sequences listed, just over 14% were seen once; the top ten hold 10% to 15%. This clonotype was seen repeatedly, ten times or more. No antigen is known for it. Any patient presenting with uncontrolled infection, other autoimmune disease, pregnancy or lactation was left out. PBMCs came from more than 8.5 ml fresh peripheral blood. Per germline, CDR1 LNHNV and CDR2 YYDKDF (reference sequence). V trimming: 0 bases; J trimming: 5 bases; junction bases outside the gene matches: 3. The CDR3 covers 15 residues.

The sequencing input was blood. The V and J genes are TRBV15 and TRBJ2-2; 7 bases align to TRBD2. The receptor was isolated from a middle-aged woman with Graves' hyperthyroidism that later progressed to Graves' ophthalmopathy. The CDR3 reads CATSRELARTGELFF. The DNA for the CDR3 is TGTGCCACCAGCAGAGAACTAGCGAGGACCGGGGAGCTGTTTTTT. Drawing the rest from reference TRBV15 and TRBJ2-2, the complete variable domain is DAMVIQNPRYQVTQFGKPVTLSCSQTLNHNVMYWYQQKSSQAPKLLFHYYDKDFNNEADTPDNFQSRRPNTSFCFLDIRSPGLGDTAMYLCATSRELARTGELFFGEGSRLTVL.